These T cell receptor beta chains were read from a single sample in a study of CD8 T cells in Susac syndrome. TCRdb fed the immunoSEQ multiplex PCR reads into MiXCR, producing one record per CDR3 protein. This table holds around 130,000 distinct CDR3 sequences, roughly 92% found once. The sequencing sample was made of CD4+ T cells from PBMCs. These receptors all stem from a human donor in good health. The CDR3 runs from the conserved cysteine through the conserved F or W. Clone size, where shown, is once, few, many, or a class for clones that have expanded.

CASSPPAGGGELFF	NA	TRBV12-3/TRBV12-4
CDAAGIGAYEAFF	NA	TRBV23-1
CSVGGYYGYTF	NA	TRBV29-1
CASSLDFSGTRNEQFF	NA	TRBV5-6
CASRVPGTVYGYTF	NA	TRBV27
CATSEGQGYSNQPQHF	NA	TRBV24-1
CSAAIPLAGKEEQYF	NA	TRBV20-1
CASSLPKNTEAFF	NA	TRBV2
CASGARTPKETQYF	NA	TRBV25-1
CASSLRTSGKPYEQYF	NA	TRBV12-3/TRBV12-4
CASSYSTLTRTGGYTF	NA	TRBV19
CASSEGLRNYGYTF	once	TRBV6-1
CASSLGVRAGEETQYF	NA	TRBV7-2
CASSVGSRGGYEQYF	NA	TRBV9
CATSDSGTGGHYEQFF	NA	TRBV24-1
CAISESSGLAGVNEQFF	NA	TRBV10-3
CASSRDGAFYGYTF	NA	TRBV18
CASSLGQQNTEAFF	few	TRBV18
CAIGDYYNEQFF	NA	TRBV10-3
CATSREGTGSLTGELFF	NA	TRBV15
CASSLVTSGRFLEETQYF	NA	TRBV7-9
CAWSVQGAGELFF	NA	TRBV30
CAISESIQGWTEAFF	NA	TRBV10-3
CASSYSRAEQYF	NA	TRBV6-6
CSVAGLAETTNTGELFF	NA	TRBV29-1
CASSIGAGANVLTF	NA	TRBV19
CASRERAGVETQYF	NA	TRBV2
CASSVSGYSNQPQHF	NA	TRBV5-1
CASSQGGREKAFF	few	TRBV4-2
CSALMGQGETEAFF	NA	TRBV20-1
CSAGRQVNYEQYF	NA	TRBV20-1
CASSVSTGTGELFF	NA	TRBV9
CACTGQGMNTEAFF	NA	TRBV30
CASSLAGGQGVQETQYF	NA	TRBV7-6
CASSPGSPYEQYF	NA	TRBV18
CASSLGSGGETQYF	NA	TRBV7-8
CSVGLTENSPLHF	NA	TRBV29-1
CASSSPSHNKNIQYF	NA	TRBV27
CATSRRKVDSNQPQHF	NA	TRBV15
CASTKAGGAGYEQYF	NA	TRBV12-3/TRBV12-4
CAYQREDLNEQFF	NA	TRBV10-3
CSVEKQDTNNEKLFF	NA	TRBV29-1
CSASQAQDSPLHF	NA	TRBV20-1
CASSLQLAGEQYF	NA	TRBV7-3
CASSQAVASGRPLYEQYF	NA	TRBV7-2
CASSAQAREKLFF	NA	TRBV25-1
CSVGRVRMDGYTF	once	TRBV29-1
CATSRERGRKANTEAFF	NA	TRBV15
CASSPDRGGEKLFF	NA	TRBV18
CASSPQTGDEQYF	NA	TRBV5-1
CAISEAGDRGQPQHF	NA	TRBV10-3
CASSLRGGGVLGNEQFF	NA	TRBV11-1
CASSASGTSAYNEQFF	NA	TRBV6-2/TRBV6-3
CASSQDYEGSGANVLTF	NA	TRBV4-3
CASSVLSGSSIEQFF	NA	TRBV5-1
CASSLGGTMNTEAFF	NA	TRBV5-1
CASSLTGRTEAFF	once	TRBV7-3
CASSSPRGPDTQYF	NA	TRBV12-3/TRBV12-4
CASSSGTFSVSSYGYTF	NA	TRBV7-2
CASSFSSGPIRPSKNTDTQYF	NA	TRBV5-4